This T cell receptor (beta chain) derives from a study of vaccination and CD4 T cells after COVID-19. About the study: Recovered patients in the cohort numbered six men and four women, two of them Hispanic. In the control cultures, a CEFX pool, an HIV-1 Nef pool, or no peptide was supplied.

Findings and caveats of the study: SARS-CoV-2-reactive clonotypes showed a nonsignificant median rise from roughly 21 to 40. Spike mono-reactivity was shown by 304 of 307 vaccine-specific clones in convalescent patients.

Specified treatment: roughly ten-day PBMC culture with coronavirus spike peptide pools or control peptides (ViraFEST assay). Germline V gene data show CDR1 as KGHDR and CDR2 as SFDVKD. The CDR3 is made up of 15 amino acids. V lost 5 bases to trimming and J lost 3 bases; unmatched junction nucleotides: 6. CD4+ T cells that had been cultured provided DNA sequenced with the Oncomine TCR Beta short-read assay. TCRdb re-derived calls from the PCR reads in MiXCR, one entry per CDR3 protein. Altogether about 22,000 distinct CDR3 sequences are present, around two thirds being singletons, with the ten largest covering 23%. Comments on this clonotype: Its target is not known.

This sequence joins TRBV24-1 and TRBJ2-3; 8 bases fit TRBD1. This material consisted of CD4+ T cells from blood, cultured in vitro, taken before SARS-CoV-2 vaccination. The receptor's source is a human donor who received a COVID-19 vaccine. This CDR3 is CATSGAGGATDTQYF. CDR3 in DNA: TGTGCCACCAGTGGAGCAGGGGGCGCAACAGATACGCAGTATTTT.